The next 15 T cell receptor beta chains were all read from a single sample in a study of blood T cells in healthy people across ages. The authors ran a second PCR of roughly 6 to 12 cycles using a sample-barcoded 5' primer and a J-beta primer mix. MiXCR, run by TCRdb on the 5' RACE reads, gives a single entry per CDR3 protein. Seen here are about 630,000 distinct CDR3 sequences, 20% to 25% observed once, and the top ten hold 3% to 4%. Sequenced sample: blood. Receptors were obtained from a man between 65 and 85 years old in good health.

This clonotype was seen a handful of times. The rearrangement links TRBV4-1 to TRBJ2-4, with D possibly being TRBD2 (6 bases). This CDR3 is 19 amino acids long. Per germline, CDR1 MGHRA and CDR2 YSYEKL. Trimming took off 0 bases at V and 0 bases at J, with 18 bases between the two ends. The CDR3 sequence: CASSQDRGGTDLAKNIQYF. The CDR3, as DNA: TGCGCCAGCAGCCAAGATCGTGGCGGGACTGACTTAGCCAAAAACATTCAGTACTTC.

V usage is TRBV12-3 or TRBV12-4 and J usage is TRBJ2-1, with D uncertain. V was clipped by 1 base and J by 0 bases, with 10 bases between them. This CDR3 spans 16 amino acids. The CDR3 protein is CASSLGRLSSYNEQFF. For the CDR3, the DNA is TGTGCCAGCAGTTTAGGTCGTCTTAGCTCCTACAATGAGCAGTTCTTC.

In its sample, this clonotype was seen a few times. CDR3 residues: CASSRGDDSGNTIYF. CDR3 coding DNA: TGCGCCAGCAGCCGAGGAGACGACTCTGGAAACACCATATATTTT. The chain combines TRBV5-1 with TRBJ1-3; no clear D gene. Germline V gives CDR1 SGHRS, CDR2 YFSETQ. Trimming cost V 4 bases and J 0 bases, with 11 bases left between them. The CDR3 is made up of 15 amino acids.

The genes are TRBV6-2 or TRBV6-3 and TRBJ2-6; tentatively, D is TRBD2 (5 bases). The CDR3 contains 18 residues. The germline V and J ends were trimmed by 2 bases and 4 bases, with 18 bases remaining between them. Germline values: CDR1 MNHEY, CDR2 SVGEGT. CDR3 amino acids: CASSYILRTVLGANVLTF. CDR3 coding DNA: TGTGCCAGCAGTTACATATTGCGGACTGTACTCGGGGCCAACGTCCTGACTTTC.

The gene calls are TRBV12-3 or TRBV12-4 and TRBJ2-5; the D call may be TRBD1 or TRBD2 (5 bases each). The CDR3 has 15 amino acids. V was clipped by 2 bases and J by 5 bases, with 15 bases between them. CDR3: CASSLRSRGVETQYF. In DNA, the CDR3 is TGTGCCAGCAGTTTAAGGTCAAGGGGAGTCGAGACCCAGTACTTC.

This clonotype was seen ten or more times. V gene TRBV9 combines with J gene TRBJ2-4, with 9 bases lining up with TRBD1. Germline CDR1 reads SGDLS; CDR2 reads YYNGEE. V was clipped by 4 bases and J by 1 base; unmatched bases: 12. The CDR3 is made up of 18 amino acids. This chain's CDR3 is CASSPQRGGQGAKNIQYF. CDR3 bases: TGTGCCAGCAGCCCCCAGCGAGGGGGACAGGGCGCCAAAAACATTCAGTACTTC.

This chain joins TRBV7-3 and TRBJ2-7; 9 bases align to TRBD2. Germline CDR1 SGHTA, CDR2 FQGTGA. The junction had 9 bases not matched to a gene; V was cut back by 6 bases and J by 3 bases. This CDR3 region has 15 residues. CDR3 bases: TGTGCCAGCAGACCACTAGCGGGCTTAATCTACGAGCAGTACTTC. It codes for CASRPLAGLIYEQYF.

The chain uses TRBV20-1 and TRBJ2-7, with 12 bases matching TRBD1. The CDR3 runs to 16 residues. Losses at the gene ends were 2 bases for V and 4 bases for J; bases not matched to a gene: 9. Per the germline V gene, CDR1 is DFQATT and CDR2 is SNEGSKA (reference sequence). CDR3 sequence reads: CSARPRGTGGPYEQYF. CDR3 in DNA: TGCAGTGCTAGACCACGTGGGACAGGGGGCCCATACGAGCAGTACTTC.

This clonotype has just one count. This rearrangement joins TRBV18 to TRBJ2-7; 7 nucleotides align to TRBD1. The CDR3 loop spans 15 amino acids. The V segment lost 5 bases and the J segment 3 bases; nucleotides outside the gene matches: 10. The germline CDR1 and CDR2 sequences are KGHSH and LQKENI. The CDR3 here is CASSSVDRSNYEQYF. The CDR3 coding sequence is TGTGCCAGCTCATCTGTGGACAGGTCGAACTACGAGCAGTACTTC.

This clonotype was counted a few times. This rearrangement joins TRBV3-1 to TRBJ2-5; 9 bases map to TRBD2. Gene TRBJ2-7 matches the end of the DNA better, so the J call may be wrong. The CDR3 sequence is 13 residues long. Germline V gene data show CDR1 as LGHDT and CDR2 as YNNKEL (reference sequence). The CDR3 region is CASSLAGEDEQYF. DNA of the CDR3: TGTGCCAGCAGCCTAGCGGGAGAGGACGAGCAGTACTTC.

This clonotype was seen only a few times. The V gene is TRBV28, the J gene TRBJ2-2; maybe TRBD2 (7 bases). CDR3 length: 15 residues. V dropped 7 bases and J dropped 5 bases, with 17 bases sitting between them. Germline V gene lookup returns CDR1 MDHEN and CDR2 SYDVKM. This CDR3 reads CASTLRSGTTGELFF. As DNA, the CDR3 is TGTGCCAGCACCCTGAGAAGCGGGACAACCGGGGAGCTGTTTTTT.

The J gene is TRBJ2-5, the V gene TRBV7-2, with 11 bases that match TRBD2. The DNA end is a closer match to TRBJ2-7, so the J assignment may be wrong. There are 15 residues in the CDR3. The germline V gene encodes CDR1 SGHTA and CDR2 FQGNSA. The DNA for the CDR3 is TGTGCCAGCAGCCGCCCTAGCGGGAGGAACTACGAGCAGTACTTC. The encoded protein is CASSRPSGRNYEQYF.

This clonotype occurred many times. The rearrangement uses TRBV7-3 and TRBJ2-2; D is ambiguous. Germline lookup yields CDR1 SGHTA and CDR2 FQGTGA. The CDR3 covers 14 residues. V lost 3 bases, J lost 3 bases, and 8 bases lay in between. The CDR3 is CASSLARDTGELFF. The CDR3 DNA reads as TGTGCCAGCAGCTTGGCACGGGACACCGGGGAGCTGTTTTTT.

This clonotype has at least ten counts. The chain uses TRBV6-1 and TRBJ2-6, with D perhaps matching TRBD1 or TRBD2 (6 bases each). Germline lookup yields CDR1 MNHNS and CDR2 SASEGT. This CDR3 comprises 16 residues. V lost 6 bases, J lost 1 base, and 13 bases lay in between. The CDR3 is CASRAGDSSGANVLTF. CDR3 bases: TGTGCCAGCAGAGCAGGGGACTCTTCTGGGGCCAACGTCCTGACTTTC.

The CDR3 DNA reads TGTGCCAGCAGCCCCATCCCGGGGACGACTGGAAACACCATATATTTT. Protein product: CASSPIPGTTGNTIYF. The chain carries TRBV3-1 and TRBJ1-3, with D tentatively TRBD1 (5 bases). V was shortened by 4 bases and J by 2 bases, with 15 bases between the two germline ends. The CDR3 is 16 amino acids. Germline V gene lookup returns CDR1 LGHDT and CDR2 YNNKEL (reference sequence).